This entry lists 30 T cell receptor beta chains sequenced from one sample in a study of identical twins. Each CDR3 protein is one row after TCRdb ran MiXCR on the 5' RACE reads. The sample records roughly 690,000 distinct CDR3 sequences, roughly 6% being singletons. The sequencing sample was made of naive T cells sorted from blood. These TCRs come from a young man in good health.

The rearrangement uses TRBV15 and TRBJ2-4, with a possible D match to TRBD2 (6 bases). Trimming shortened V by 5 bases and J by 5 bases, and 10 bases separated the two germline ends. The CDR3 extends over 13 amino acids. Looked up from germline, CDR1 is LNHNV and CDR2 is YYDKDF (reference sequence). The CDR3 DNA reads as TGTGCCACCAGCGGGACTCCAGAAAACATTCAGTACTTC. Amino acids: CATSGTPENIQYF.

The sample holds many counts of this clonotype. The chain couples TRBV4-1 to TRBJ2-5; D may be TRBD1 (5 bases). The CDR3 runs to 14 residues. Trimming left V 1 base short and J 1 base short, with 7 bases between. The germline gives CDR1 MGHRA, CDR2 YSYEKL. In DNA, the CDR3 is TGCGCCAGCAGCCAAGTTCAGGGCCAAGAGACCCAGTACTTC. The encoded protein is CASSQVQGQETQYF.

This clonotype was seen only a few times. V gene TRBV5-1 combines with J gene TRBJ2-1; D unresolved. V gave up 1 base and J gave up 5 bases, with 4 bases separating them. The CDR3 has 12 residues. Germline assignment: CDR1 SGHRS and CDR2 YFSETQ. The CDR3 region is CASSLNNNEQFF. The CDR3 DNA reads TGCGCCAGCAGCTTGAATAACAATGAGCAGTTCTTC.

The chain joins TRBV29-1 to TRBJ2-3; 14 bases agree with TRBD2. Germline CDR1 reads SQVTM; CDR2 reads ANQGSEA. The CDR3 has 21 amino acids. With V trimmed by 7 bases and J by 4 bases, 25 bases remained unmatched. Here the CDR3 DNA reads TGCAGCGCTACGGAGAGCGCGGGCCAAAAGACTAGCGGGAGGGCCGCAGATACGCAGTATTTT. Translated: CSATESAGQKTSGRAADTQYF.

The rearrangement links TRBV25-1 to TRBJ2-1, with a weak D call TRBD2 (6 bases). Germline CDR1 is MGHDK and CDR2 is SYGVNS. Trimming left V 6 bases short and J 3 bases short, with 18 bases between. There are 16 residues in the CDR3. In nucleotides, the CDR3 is TGTGCCAGCAGCCGACCGGGACTTAGGAACTACAATGAGCAGTTCTTC. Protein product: CASSRPGLRNYNEQFF.

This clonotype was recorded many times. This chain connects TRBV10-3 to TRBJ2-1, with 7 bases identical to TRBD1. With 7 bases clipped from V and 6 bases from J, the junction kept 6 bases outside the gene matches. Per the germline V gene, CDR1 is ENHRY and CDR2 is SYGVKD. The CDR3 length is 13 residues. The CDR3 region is CAINRGLGNEQFF. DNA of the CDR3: TGTGCCATCAATAGGGGGCTCGGCAATGAGCAGTTCTTC.

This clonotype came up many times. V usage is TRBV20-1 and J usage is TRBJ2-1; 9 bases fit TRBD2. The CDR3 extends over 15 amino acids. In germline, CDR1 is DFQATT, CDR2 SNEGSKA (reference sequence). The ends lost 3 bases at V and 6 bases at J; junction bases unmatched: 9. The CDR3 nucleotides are TGCAGTGCTAGTAAAGGGGCTAGCGGGACCAATGAGCAGTTCTTC. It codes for CSASKGASGTNEQFF.

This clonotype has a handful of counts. The CDR3 DNA is TGTGCCAGCAGCTTAGATCCTGGTCCCGGGGAGCTGTTTTTT. Amino acids: CASSLDPGPGELFF. The genes are TRBV11-2 and TRBJ2-2, with no clear D. The V gene's germline CDR1 is SGHAT and CDR2 FQNNGV. V lost 0 bases, J lost 6 bases, and 8 bases lay in between. The CDR3 contains 14 residues.

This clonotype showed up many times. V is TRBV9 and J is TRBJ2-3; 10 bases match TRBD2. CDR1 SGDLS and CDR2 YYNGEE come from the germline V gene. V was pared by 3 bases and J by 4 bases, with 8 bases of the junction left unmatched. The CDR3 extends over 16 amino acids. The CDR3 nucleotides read TGTGCCAGCAGCGAGGGTGCTGGACTAGCGGCAGATACGCAGTATTTT. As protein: CASSEGAGLAADTQYF.

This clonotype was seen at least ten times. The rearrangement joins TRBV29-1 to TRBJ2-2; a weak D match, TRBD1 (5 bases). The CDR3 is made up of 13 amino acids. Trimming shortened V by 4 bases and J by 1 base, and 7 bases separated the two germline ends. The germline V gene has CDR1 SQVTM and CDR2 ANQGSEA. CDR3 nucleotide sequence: TGCAGCGTTGGCAGGGAGAACACCGGGGAGCTGTTTTTT. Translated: CSVGRENTGELFF.

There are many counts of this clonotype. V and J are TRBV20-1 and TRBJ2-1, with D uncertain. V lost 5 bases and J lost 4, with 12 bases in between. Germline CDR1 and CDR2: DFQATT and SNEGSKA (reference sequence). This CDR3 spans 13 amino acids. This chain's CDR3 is CSAPASVYNEQFF. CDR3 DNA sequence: TGCAGTGCTCCCGCTTCGGTTTACAATGAGCAGTTCTTC.

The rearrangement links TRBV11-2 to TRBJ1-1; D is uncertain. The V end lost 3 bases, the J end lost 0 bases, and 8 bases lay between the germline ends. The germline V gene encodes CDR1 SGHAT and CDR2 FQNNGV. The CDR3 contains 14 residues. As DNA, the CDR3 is TGTGCCAGCAGCTTCGCCGACCTGAACACTGAAGCTTTCTTT. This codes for CASSFADLNTEAFF.

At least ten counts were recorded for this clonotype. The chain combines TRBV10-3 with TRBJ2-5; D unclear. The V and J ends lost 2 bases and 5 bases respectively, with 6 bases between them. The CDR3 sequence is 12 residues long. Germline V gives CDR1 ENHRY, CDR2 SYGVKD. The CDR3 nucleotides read TGTGCCATCAGTGAGGTCAGGGAGACCCAGTACTTC. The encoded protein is CAISEVRETQYF.

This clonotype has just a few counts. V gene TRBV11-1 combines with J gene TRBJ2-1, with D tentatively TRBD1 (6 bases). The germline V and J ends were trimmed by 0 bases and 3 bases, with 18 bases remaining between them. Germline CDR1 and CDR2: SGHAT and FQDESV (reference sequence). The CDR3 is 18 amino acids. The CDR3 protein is CASSLARGSFSLYNEQFF. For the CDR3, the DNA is TGTGCCAGCAGCTTAGCTAGGGGGTCCTTTAGTCTCTACAATGAGCAGTTCTTC.

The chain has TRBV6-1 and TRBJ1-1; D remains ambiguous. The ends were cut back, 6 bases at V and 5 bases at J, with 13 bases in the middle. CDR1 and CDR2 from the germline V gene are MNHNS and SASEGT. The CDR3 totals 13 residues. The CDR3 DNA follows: TGTGCCAGCAGGGCTACAGATGGTACTGAAGCTTTCTTT. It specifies CASRATDGTEAFF.

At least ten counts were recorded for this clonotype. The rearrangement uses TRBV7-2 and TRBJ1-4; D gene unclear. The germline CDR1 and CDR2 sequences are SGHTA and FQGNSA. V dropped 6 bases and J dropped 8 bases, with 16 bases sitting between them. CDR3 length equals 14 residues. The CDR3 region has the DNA TGTGCCAGCAGTAACAACGCCCAGGAGGAAAAACTGTTTTTT. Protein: CASSNNAQEEKLFF.

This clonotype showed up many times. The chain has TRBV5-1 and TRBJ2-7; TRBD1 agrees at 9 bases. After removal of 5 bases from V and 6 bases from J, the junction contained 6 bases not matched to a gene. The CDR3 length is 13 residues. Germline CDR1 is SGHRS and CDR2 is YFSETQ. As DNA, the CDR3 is TGCGCCAGCAGGTGGACAGGGGCGGTCGAGCAGTACTTC. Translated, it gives CASRWTGAVEQYF.

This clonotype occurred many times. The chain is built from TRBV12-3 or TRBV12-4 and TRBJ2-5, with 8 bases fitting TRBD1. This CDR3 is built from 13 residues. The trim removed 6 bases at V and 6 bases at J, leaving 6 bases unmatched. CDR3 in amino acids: CASRADRGKTQYF. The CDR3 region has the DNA TGTGCCAGCAGGGCAGACAGGGGAAAGACCCAGTACTTC.

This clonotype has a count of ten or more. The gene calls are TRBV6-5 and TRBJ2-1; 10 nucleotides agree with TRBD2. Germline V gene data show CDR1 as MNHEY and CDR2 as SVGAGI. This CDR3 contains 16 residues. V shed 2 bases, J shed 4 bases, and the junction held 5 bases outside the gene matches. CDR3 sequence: CASSYKELAGYNEQFF. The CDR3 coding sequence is TGTGCCAGCAGTTACAAAGAACTAGCGGGGTACAATGAGCAGTTCTTC.

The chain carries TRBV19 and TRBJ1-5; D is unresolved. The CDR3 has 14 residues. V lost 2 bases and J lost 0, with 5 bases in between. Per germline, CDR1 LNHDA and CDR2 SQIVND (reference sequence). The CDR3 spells CASSIWDSNQPQHF. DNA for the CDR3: TGTGCCAGTAGTATATGGGATAGCAATCAGCCCCAGCATTTT.

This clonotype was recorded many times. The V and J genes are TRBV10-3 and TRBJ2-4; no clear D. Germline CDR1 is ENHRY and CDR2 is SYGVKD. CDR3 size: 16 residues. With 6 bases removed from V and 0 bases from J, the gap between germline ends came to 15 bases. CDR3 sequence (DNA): TGTGCCATCAGGTCAGGCCAAAATCTAGCCAAAAACATTCAGTACTTC. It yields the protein CAIRSGQNLAKNIQYF.

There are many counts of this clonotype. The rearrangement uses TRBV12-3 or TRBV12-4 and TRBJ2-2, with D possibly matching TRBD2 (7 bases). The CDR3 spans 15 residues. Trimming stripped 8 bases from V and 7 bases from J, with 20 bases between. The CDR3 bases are TGTGCCAGCTCCCCGGGGGCGGGAGTGGGCGGGGAGCTGTTTTTT. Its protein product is CASSPGAGVGGELFF.

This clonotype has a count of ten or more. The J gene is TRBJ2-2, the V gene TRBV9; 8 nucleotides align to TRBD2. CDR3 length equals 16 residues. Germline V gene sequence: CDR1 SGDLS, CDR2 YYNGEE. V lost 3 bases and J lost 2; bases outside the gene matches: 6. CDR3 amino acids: CASSGAGVGNTGELFF. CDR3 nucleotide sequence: TGTGCCAGCAGCGGAGCGGGAGTCGGTAACACCGGGGAGCTGTTTTTT.

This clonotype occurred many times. This chain's CDR3 is CASSLDWGAEEQFF. In nucleotides, the CDR3 is TGCGCCAGCAGCTTGGATTGGGGGGCCGAGGAGCAGTTCTTC. The J gene is TRBJ2-1, the V gene TRBV5-1; TRBD1 or TRBD2 may be the D gene (6 bases each). The germline V gene encodes CDR1 SGHRS and CDR2 YFSETQ. With 0 bases removed from V and 10 bases from J, the gap between germline ends came to 14 bases. The CDR3 sequence is 14 residues long.

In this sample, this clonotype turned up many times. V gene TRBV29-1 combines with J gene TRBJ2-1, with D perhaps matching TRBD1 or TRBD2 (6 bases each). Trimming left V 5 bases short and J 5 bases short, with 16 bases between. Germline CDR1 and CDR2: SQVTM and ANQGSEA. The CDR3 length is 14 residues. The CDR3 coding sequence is TGCAGCGTTACGGCAGGAGGGGGGCACAATGAGCAGTTCTTC. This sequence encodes CSVTAGGGHNEQFF.

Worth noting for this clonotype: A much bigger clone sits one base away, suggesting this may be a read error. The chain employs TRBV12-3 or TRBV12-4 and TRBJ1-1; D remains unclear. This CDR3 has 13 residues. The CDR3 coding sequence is TGTGCCAGGAGTTTAAAGGGAAATGCTGAAGCTTTCTTT. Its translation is CARSLKGNAEAFF.

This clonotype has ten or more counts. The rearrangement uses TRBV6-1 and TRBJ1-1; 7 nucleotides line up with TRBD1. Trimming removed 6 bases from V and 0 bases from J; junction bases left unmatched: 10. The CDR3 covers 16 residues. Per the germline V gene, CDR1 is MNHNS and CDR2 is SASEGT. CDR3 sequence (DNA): TGTGCCAGCAGACCTCCCGGACAGGTCATGAACACTGAAGCTTTCTTT. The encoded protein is CASRPPGQVMNTEAFF.

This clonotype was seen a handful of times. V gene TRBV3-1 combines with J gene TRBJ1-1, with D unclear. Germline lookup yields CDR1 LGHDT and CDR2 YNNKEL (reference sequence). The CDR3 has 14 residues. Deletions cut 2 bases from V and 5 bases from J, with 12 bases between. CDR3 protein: CASSQMGVGTEAFF. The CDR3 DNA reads TGTGCCAGCAGCCAAATGGGAGTTGGGACTGAAGCTTTCTTT.

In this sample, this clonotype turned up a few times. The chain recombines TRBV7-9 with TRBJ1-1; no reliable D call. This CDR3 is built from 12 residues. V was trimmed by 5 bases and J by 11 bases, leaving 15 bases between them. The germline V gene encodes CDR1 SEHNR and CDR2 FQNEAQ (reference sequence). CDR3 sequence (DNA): TGTGCCAGCAGCCAAGCTAGCTTCCCGGCTTTCTTT. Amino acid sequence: CASSQASFPAFF.

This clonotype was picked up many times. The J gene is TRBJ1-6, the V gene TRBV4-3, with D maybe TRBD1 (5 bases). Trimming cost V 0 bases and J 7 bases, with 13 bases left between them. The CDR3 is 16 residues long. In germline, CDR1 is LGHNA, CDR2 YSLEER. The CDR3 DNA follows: TGCGCCAGCAGCCAAGATTTGGCAGGGAGAAATTCACCCCTCCACTTT. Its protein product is CASSQDLAGRNSPLHF.